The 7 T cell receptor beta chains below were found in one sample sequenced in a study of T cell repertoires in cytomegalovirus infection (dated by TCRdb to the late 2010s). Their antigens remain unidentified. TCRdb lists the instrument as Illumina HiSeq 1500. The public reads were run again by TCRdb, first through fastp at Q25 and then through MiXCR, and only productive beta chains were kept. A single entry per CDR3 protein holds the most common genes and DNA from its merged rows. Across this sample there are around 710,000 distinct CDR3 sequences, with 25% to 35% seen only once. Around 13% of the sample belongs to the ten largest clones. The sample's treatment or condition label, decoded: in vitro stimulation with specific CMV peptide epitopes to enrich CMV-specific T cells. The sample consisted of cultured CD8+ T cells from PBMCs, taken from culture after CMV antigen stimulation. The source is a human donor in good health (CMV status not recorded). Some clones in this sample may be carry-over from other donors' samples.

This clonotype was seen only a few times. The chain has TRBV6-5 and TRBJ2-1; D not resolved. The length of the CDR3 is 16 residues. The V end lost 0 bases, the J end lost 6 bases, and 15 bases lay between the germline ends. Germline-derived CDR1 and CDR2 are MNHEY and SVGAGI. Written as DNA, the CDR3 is TGTGCCAGCAGTTACTCGACGGAGAGGCCCTTCAATGAGCAGTTCTTC. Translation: CASSYSTERPFNEQFF.

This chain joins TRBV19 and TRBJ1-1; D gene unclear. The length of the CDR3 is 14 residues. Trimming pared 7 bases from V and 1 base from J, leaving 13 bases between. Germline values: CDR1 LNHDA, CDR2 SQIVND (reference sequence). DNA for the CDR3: TGTGCCAGTAAGGGAGCTTCGACGAACACTGAAGCTTTCTTT. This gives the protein CASKGASTNTEAFF. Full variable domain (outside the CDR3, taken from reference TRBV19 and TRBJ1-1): DGGITQSPKYLFRKEGQNVTLSCEQNLNHDAMYWYRQDPGQGLRLIYYSQIVNDFQKGDIAEGYSVSREKKESFPLTVTSAQKNPTAFYLCASKGASTNTEAFFGQGTRLTVV.

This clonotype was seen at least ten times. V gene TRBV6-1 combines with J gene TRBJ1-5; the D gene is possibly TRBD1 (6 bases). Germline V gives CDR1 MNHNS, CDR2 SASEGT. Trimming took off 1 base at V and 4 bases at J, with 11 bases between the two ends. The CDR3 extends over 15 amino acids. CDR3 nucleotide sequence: TGTGCCAGCAGTGAAGGGACAGTTTCGAATCAGCCCCAGCATTTT. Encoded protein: CASSEGTVSNQPQHF.

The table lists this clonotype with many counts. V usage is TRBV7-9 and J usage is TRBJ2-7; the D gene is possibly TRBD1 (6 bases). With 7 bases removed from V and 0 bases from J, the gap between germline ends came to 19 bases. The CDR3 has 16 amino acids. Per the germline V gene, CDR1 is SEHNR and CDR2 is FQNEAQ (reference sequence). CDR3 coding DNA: TGTGCCAGCACCATTAAAGGGGACAACAGCTCCTACGAGCAGTACGTC. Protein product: CASTIKGDNSSYEQYV.

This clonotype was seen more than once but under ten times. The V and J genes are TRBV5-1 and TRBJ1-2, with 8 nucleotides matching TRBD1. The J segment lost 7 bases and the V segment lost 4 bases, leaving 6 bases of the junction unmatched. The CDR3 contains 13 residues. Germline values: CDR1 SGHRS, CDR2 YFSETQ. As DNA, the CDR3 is TGCGCCAGCAGCGGGGGACAGGCAAGTGGCTACACCTTC. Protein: CASSGGQASGYTF.

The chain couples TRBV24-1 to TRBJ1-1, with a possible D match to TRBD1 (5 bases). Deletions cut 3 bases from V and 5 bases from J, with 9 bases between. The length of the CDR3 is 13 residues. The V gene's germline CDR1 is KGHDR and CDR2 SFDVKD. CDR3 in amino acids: CATSDHGTTEAFF. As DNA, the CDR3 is TGTGCCACCAGTGATCACGGGACGACTGAAGCTTTCTTT.

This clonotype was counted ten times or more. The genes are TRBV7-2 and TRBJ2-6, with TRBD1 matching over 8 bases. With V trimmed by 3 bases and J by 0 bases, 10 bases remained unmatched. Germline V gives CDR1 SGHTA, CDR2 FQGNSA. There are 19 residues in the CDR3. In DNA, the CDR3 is TGTGCCAGCAGCTTCCCCAAGACAGGGGACAGCTCTGGGGCCAACGTCCTGACTTTC. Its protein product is CASSFPKTGDSSGANVLTF.